A selection of T cell receptor beta chains follows, all from one sample in a study of esophageal squamous cell carcinoma under preoperative chemotherapy. In TCRdb, the PCR reads were re-called with MiXCR into one record per CDR3 protein. The top ten clones hold around 27% of a sample with approximately 19,000 distinct CDR3 sequences, approximately 44% of them seen once. The sample here was taken from a patient given preoperative chemotherapy. These receptors were obtained from a human donor with esophageal squamous cell carcinoma. The donor label of this sample is uncertain. CDR3s include the opening cysteine and the closing phenylalanine or tryptophan. The D gene is left open where the match is weak. A clone size is listed for some rows: how often the clone was seen (once, few, many), or a class if it is expanded.

clone size	J gene	D gene	V gene	CDR3 DNA	CDR3 protein
-	TRBJ1-1	-	TRBV11-2	TGTGCCAGCAGCTTAGCGGCCGGGGGAATCACTGAAGCTTTCTTT	CASSLAAGGITEAFF
-	TRBJ2-1	-	TRBV12-3/TRBV12-4	TGTGCCAGCAGTCTAAAGACCGATGAGCAGTTCTTC	CASSLKTDEQFF
-	TRBJ2-1	-	TRBV6-1	TGTGCCAGCAGTGGACCCGTCCCCTACAATGAGCAGTTCTTC	CASSGPVPYNEQFF
few	TRBJ2-1	-	TRBV19	TGTGCCAGTAGTATAGTGAGAAACAGGGATGAGCAGTTCTTC	CASSIVRNRDEQFF
-	TRBJ2-1	-	TRBV12-3/TRBV12-4	TGTGCCAGCAGTCGGGCCTTTATGAGCTCCTACAATGAGCAGTTCTTC	CASSRAFMSSYNEQFF
-	TRBJ2-2	-	TRBV12-3/TRBV12-4	TGTGCCAGGGGTTTAGAGGGAGTGAGCACAGAGGAGCTGTATTTT	CARGLEGVSTEELYF
few	TRBJ2-1	TRBD2	TRBV6-1	TGTGCCAGCAGTGCGGCTAGCGGGGGTCTTAGCTCCTACAATGAGCAGTTCTTC	CASSAASGGLSSYNEQFF
-	TRBJ2-3	-	TRBV7-8	TGTGGCAGCGGCTCGAGGATGTGTAGGAAAGACACGCAGTATTTC	CGSGSRMCRKDTQYF
large	TRBJ2-1	TRBD2	TRBV7-2	TGTGCCAGCACCCCCCCCGGACTAGCCTCTTCCAATGAGCAGTTCTTC	CASTPPGLASSNEQFF
-	TRBJ2-4	TRBD2	TRBV11-1	TGTGCCAGCAGCTCTACCACTAGCGGAGTCGCAGTGAGCCAAAATATTCAGTACTTC	CASSSTTSGVAVSQNIQYF
-	TRBJ2-3	TRBD2	TRBV7-8	TGTGCGAGGATTGGGGGGGGTGACCAAGATACCCAGTATTTT	CARIGGGDQDTQYF
-	TRBJ2-3	TRBD1	TRBV7-2	TGTGCCAGCAGCTCAGCGAGGACAGGGGCGCTGTATTTT	CASSSARTGALYF
many	TRBJ2-7	-	TRBV6-5	TGTGCCAGCAGTTCCACGACAGGACCCTACGAGCAGTACTTC	CASSSTTGPYEQYF
few	TRBJ2-1	-	TRBV12-3/TRBV12-4	TGTGCCAGCAGGTTACAGGGCTTGACCCCGGCGGGACAGTTCTTC	CASRLQGLTPAGQFF
many	TRBJ2-7	-	TRBV27	TGTGCCAGCAGTTTATCTAGCGGCTACGAGCAGTACTTC	CASSLSSGYEQYF
many	TRBJ2-7	-	TRBV7-8	TGTGCCAGCAGCAAAGGACCGCATCAGACGGGAAAGGCCTACGAGCAGTACTTC	CASSKGPHQTGKAYEQYF
few	TRBJ2-5	TRBD2	TRBV7-2	TGTGCCAGCAGCTTAGTTCGAGCGGGAGGTCAAGAGACCCAGTACTTC	CASSLVRAGGQETQYF
-	TRBJ2-3	TRBD2	TRBV12-3/TRBV12-4	TGTGCCAGCAGTAGGACTAGCGGGAGCCCAGAGACGCAGTATTTC	CASSRTSGSPETQYF
-	TRBJ2-4	-	TRBV7-8	TGTGCCAGCAGCTTAGTCTGCGGGGAAAACACGCAGTACTTC	CASSLVCGENTQYF
-	TRBJ2-1	TRBD2	TRBV7-9	TGTGCCAGCAGCATCGAGGGGGGGGCGGAACTAGCGGGCTACAATGAGCAGTTCTTC	CASSIEGGAELAGYNEQFF
-	TRBJ2-7	TRBD2	TRBV7-7	TGTGCCAGCAGCCGAAGCGGGATAGATGCTTACGAGCAGTACTTC	CASSRSGIDAYEQYF
-	TRBJ2-6	-	TRBV15	TGTGCCACCAGCAGAGGCCGAGCAATCTCTGGGGCCAACGTCCTGACTTTC	CATSRGRAISGANVLTF
once	TRBJ2-7	-	TRBV11-2	TGTGCCAGCAGGGGTGGAGGGGACGGCTACGAGCAGTACTTC	CASRGGGDGYEQYF
once	TRBJ2-3	-	TRBV7-8	TGTGCCAGCGGCCGCGGGGCAGGGGAGAGCGATACGCAGTATTTC	CASGRGAGESDTQYF
few	TRBJ1-4	-	TRBV24-1	TGTGCCACCAGTGCCGGGTTTACAACTAATGAAAAACTGTTTTTT	CATSAGFTTNEKLFF
many	TRBJ2-1	-	TRBV7-2	TGTGCCAGCAGCCCCGATGAGAGTTACAATGAGCAGTTCTTC	CASSPDESYNEQFF
-	TRBJ2-5	-	TRBV7-2	TGTGCCAGCAGCCCTACCGGGGACCAAGCGACCCAATTTTTC	CASSPTGDQATQFF
-	TRBJ2-1	-	TRBV7-8	TGTGCCAGCAGCTTAGACAGGGCGGCCTACAATGAGCAGTTCTTC	CASSLDRAAYNEQFF
many	TRBJ2-1	-	TRBV19	TGTGCCAGTCTGGCCTACAATGAGCAGTTCTTC	CASLAYNEQFF
-	TRBJ2-3	-	TRBV7-2	TGTGCCAGCAGGGGGCGCGGGGGCGGAAGCACAGATACGCAGTACTTT	CASRGRGGGSTDTQYF
-	TRBJ2-7	-	TRBV7-7	TGTGCCAGCAAGAGTAGATTATCAGACGAAGAGCAGTACTTC	CASKSRLSDEEQYF
many	TRBJ2-1	TRBD2	TRBV7-2	TGTGCCAGCAGCTTAGCCCTAGCGGGATATGAGCAGTTCTTC	CASSLALAGYEQFF
-	TRBJ2-7	TRBD1	TRBV6-5	TGTGCCAGCAGTTACTGGCAGGGGGCAAGCGAGCAGTACTTC	CASSYWQGASEQYF
-	TRBJ2-2	TRBD2	TRBV7-2	TGTGCCAGCAGCCCTTCTAGCGGGACCTACAGTGAGCTGTTTTTC	CASSPSSGTYSELFF
-	TRBJ2-5	-	TRBV7-8	TGTGCCAGCAGCCTGGGGGGAGCCGGGACCCAGTACTTC	CASSLGGAGTQYF
-	TRBJ2-5	-	TRBV7-2	TGTGCCACGGGCCTCGGGAGCCGAGACCAAGATACCCAGTACTTC	CATGLGSRDQDTQYF
few	TRBJ2-1	-	TRBV12-5	TGTGCTAGTGGAACAGCTTCCTACAATGAGCAGTTCTTC	CASGTASYNEQFF
many	TRBJ1-6	-	TRBV7-3	TGTGCCAGCAGCTTAATGGGGACCGCAAATTCACCCCTCCACTTT	CASSLMGTANSPLHF
-	TRBJ2-7	-	TRBV20-1	TGCAGTGCTAGAGACCTCTCGTCAGGGAAAGGATCCCACGAGCAGTACTTC	CSARDLSSGKGSHEQYF
-	TRBJ2-1	TRBD2	TRBV11-3	TGTGCCAGCAGCTTCGGGACGGTAGCGGGAGTTTCCAGTGAGCAGTTCTTC	CASSFGTVAGVSSEQFF
-	TRBJ2-5	-	TRBV19	TGTGCCAGTAGTATACCGGCTGCCAGTGGCGGAGAGCAGTACTTC	CASSIPAASGGEQYF
few	TRBJ2-3	-	TRBV6-1	TGTGCCACCGCACTAGTTTGGACAGATACGCAGTATTTT	CATALVWTDTQYF